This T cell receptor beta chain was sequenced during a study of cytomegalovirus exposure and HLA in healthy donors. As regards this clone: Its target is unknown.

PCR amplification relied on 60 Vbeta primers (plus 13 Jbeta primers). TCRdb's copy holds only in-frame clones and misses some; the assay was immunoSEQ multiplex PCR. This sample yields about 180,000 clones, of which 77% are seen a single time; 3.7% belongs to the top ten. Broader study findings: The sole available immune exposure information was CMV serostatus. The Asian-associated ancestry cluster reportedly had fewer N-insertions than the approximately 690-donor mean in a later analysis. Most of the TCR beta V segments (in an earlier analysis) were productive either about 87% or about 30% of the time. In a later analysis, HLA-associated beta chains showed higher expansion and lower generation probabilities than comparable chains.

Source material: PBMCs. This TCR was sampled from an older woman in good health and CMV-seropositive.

CDR3 DNA: TGTGCCAGCAGTGAAGTCGCGGGGGCGGATGGCTACACCTTC. It specifies CASSEVAGADGYTF. This chain joins TRBV6-1 and TRBJ1-2, with TRBD1 as a possible D gene (6 bases). This CDR3 has 14 amino acids. Trimming removed 1 base from V and 6 bases from J, with 12 bases in between. Germline loops: CDR1 MNHNS, CDR2 SASEGT.